A selection of T cell receptor beta chains follows, all from one sample in a study of cytomegalovirus exposure and HLA in healthy donors. TCRdb's copy holds only in-frame clones and misses some; the assay was immunoSEQ multiplex PCR. The table has roughly 100,000 clones, around 80% seen once. Sequenced input: PBMCs. The receptors here all came from a woman in her 50s in good health and CMV-seropositive. The CDR3 runs from the conserved cysteine through the conserved F or W. Each record gives: D gene, V gene, J gene, clone size, CDR3 protein, CDR3 DNA. A D gene is named only where the DNA matches it firmly. The size entry is marked missing in some rows and otherwise reads once, few, many or a size class.

D gene: .; V gene: TRBV7-9; J gene: TRBJ2-1; clone size: once; CDR3 protein: CASSLRRVALNNEQFF; CDR3 DNA: TGTGCCAGCAGCTTAAGGCGGGTAGCCCTAAACAATGAGCAGTTCTTC
D gene: TRBD2; V gene: TRBV9; J gene: TRBJ2-1; clone size: .; CDR3 protein: CASSVAGGPDYEQFF; CDR3 DNA: TGTGCCAGCAGCGTAGCGGGGGGGCCGGACTATGAGCAGTTCTTC
D gene: TRBD1; V gene: TRBV5-1; J gene: TRBJ1-3; clone size: .; CDR3 protein: CASSIGSGGDGNTIYF; CDR3 DNA: TGCGCCAGCAGCATAGGGTCAGGGGGCGATGGAAACACCATATATTTT
D gene: .; V gene: TRBV28; J gene: TRBJ1-5; clone size: .; CDR3 protein: CASSPRYEPQHF; CDR3 DNA: TGTGCCAGCAGCCCTCGGTATGAGCCCCAGCATTTT
D gene: .; V gene: TRBV4-2; J gene: TRBJ2-7; clone size: .; CDR3 protein: CASSQAQSGPYEQYF; CDR3 DNA: TGTGCCAGCAGCCAAGCCCAATCAGGGCCCTACGAGCAGTACTTC
D gene: TRBD1; V gene: TRBV9; J gene: TRBJ1-6; clone size: .; CDR3 protein: CASSVVAGGNSPLHF; CDR3 DNA: TGTGCCAGCAGCGTAGTGGCAGGGGGCAATTCACCCCTCCACTTT
D gene: .; V gene: TRBV4-1; J gene: TRBJ2-7; clone size: .; CDR3 protein: CASSQRDNRYEQYF; CDR3 DNA: TGCGCCAGCAGCCAACGGGACAATAGATACGAGCAGTACTTC
D gene: .; V gene: TRBV2; J gene: TRBJ2-7; clone size: once; CDR3 protein: CAGGQLHYEQYF; CDR3 DNA: TGTGCCGGGGGCCAGCTACACTACGAGCAGTACTTC
D gene: .; V gene: TRBV4-1; J gene: TRBJ1-5; clone size: .; CDR3 protein: CASSQGDTYSNQPQHF; CDR3 DNA: TGCGCCAGCAGCCAAGGGGACACATATAGCAATCAGCCCCAGCATTTT
D gene: .; V gene: TRBV9; J gene: TRBJ2-3; clone size: .; CDR3 protein: CASSVGGGPSTDTQYF; CDR3 DNA: TGTGCCAGCAGCGTAGGGGGGGGGCCGAGCACAGATACGCAGTATTTT
D gene: .; V gene: TRBV5-1; J gene: TRBJ1-3; clone size: .; CDR3 protein: CASSLDRSSGNTIYF; CDR3 DNA: TGCGCCAGCTCCCTTGACAGGAGCTCTGGAAACACCATATATTTT
D gene: TRBD2; V gene: TRBV7-9; J gene: TRBJ2-3; clone size: .; CDR3 protein: CSSSPLTRAGVDTQYF; CDR3 DNA: TGTTCCAGCAGCCCCCTCACGCGCGCGGGGGTAGATACGCAGTATTTT
D gene: TRBD1; V gene: TRBV7-2; J gene: TRBJ1-2; clone size: .; CDR3 protein: CASSLAQGQGYGYTF; CDR3 DNA: TGTGCCAGCAGCTTAGCCCAGGGACAGGGCTATGGCTACACCTTC
D gene: .; V gene: TRBV10-3; J gene: TRBJ2-1; clone size: .; CDR3 protein: CAGKKEGGPGNEQFF; CDR3 DNA: TGTGCCGGAAAAAAGGAGGGGGGGCCGGGAAATGAGCAGTTCTTC
D gene: TRBD1; V gene: TRBV9; J gene: TRBJ2-5; clone size: few; CDR3 protein: CASSFQGGFQETQYF; CDR3 DNA: TGTGCCAGCAGCTTCCAAGGGGGCTTCCAAGAGACCCAGTACTTC
D gene: TRBD2; V gene: TRBV9; J gene: TRBJ2-2; clone size: once; CDR3 protein: CASSSPVGTSGGAGELFF; CDR3 DNA: TGTGCCAGCAGCTCACCGGTGGGGACTAGCGGGGGTGCCGGGGAGCTGTTTTTT
D gene: .; V gene: TRBV7-3; J gene: TRBJ2-2; clone size: .; CDR3 protein: CASSSYTGELFF; CDR3 DNA: TGTGCCAGCAGCTCATACACCGGGGAGCTGTTTTTT
D gene: TRBD1; V gene: TRBV19; J gene: TRBJ1-2; clone size: .; CDR3 protein: CASSSGQEYYLNGYTF; CDR3 DNA: TGTGCCAGTAGTTCGGGACAGGAATACTATTTAAATGGCTACACCTTC
D gene: .; V gene: TRBV30; J gene: TRBJ1-1; clone size: .; CDR3 protein: CAWSVGGKMTEAFF; CDR3 DNA: TGTGCCTGGAGTGTTGGGGGCAAGATGACTGAAGCTTTCTTT
D gene: .; V gene: TRBV7-9; J gene: TRBJ1-2; clone size: few; CDR3 protein: CASSLARADYTF; CDR3 DNA: TGTGCCAGCAGCTTAGCCAGGGCCGACTACACCTTC
D gene: TRBD1; V gene: TRBV5-1; J gene: TRBJ1-1; clone size: .; CDR3 protein: CASRPQGADTEAFF; CDR3 DNA: TGCGCCAGCAGGCCACAGGGGGCAGACACTGAAGCTTTCTTT
D gene: TRBD1; V gene: TRBV7-2; J gene: TRBJ1-1; clone size: .; CDR3 protein: CASSFLGQLNTEAFF; CDR3 DNA: TGTGCCAGCAGCTTCCTGGGACAGCTGAACACTGAAGCTTTCTTT
D gene: TRBD1; V gene: TRBV5-4; J gene: TRBJ1-6; clone size: once; CDR3 protein: CASRGGTGRPNSPLHF; CDR3 DNA: TGTGCCAGCAGAGGGGGGACAGGGCGGCCCAATTCACCCCTCCACTTT
D gene: TRBD2; V gene: TRBV7-6; J gene: TRBJ2-5; clone size: .; CDR3 protein: CASSPHGGGPGETQYF; CDR3 DNA: TGTGCCAGCAGCCCCCACGGGGGGGGCCCCGGGGAGACCCAGTACTTC
D gene: .; V gene: TRBV11-2; J gene: TRBJ2-3; clone size: .; CDR3 protein: CASRQLGLVRDTQYF; CDR3 DNA: TGTGCCAGCAGACAACTAGGTCTAGTCCGGGATACGCAGTATTTT
D gene: .; V gene: TRBV5-6; J gene: TRBJ1-1; clone size: .; CDR3 protein: CASSPRTVNTEAFF; CDR3 DNA: TGTGCCAGCAGCCCACGTACAGTAAACACTGAAGCTTTCTTT
D gene: .; V gene: TRBV7-9; J gene: TRBJ1-4; clone size: .; CDR3 protein: CSSSPDEKLFF; CDR3 DNA: TGTTCCAGCAGCCCGGATGAAAAACTGTTTTTT
D gene: .; V gene: TRBV6-1; J gene: TRBJ1-3; clone size: .; CDR3 protein: CASSERAGDVATGNTIYF; CDR3 DNA: TGTGCCAGCAGTGAACGCGCAGGGGACGTCGCTACTGGAAACACCATATATTTT
D gene: .; V gene: TRBV7-9; J gene: TRBJ1-6; clone size: .; CDR3 protein: CASSLGRSNNSPLHF; CDR3 DNA: TGTGCCAGCAGCTTAGGCAGGTCCAATAATTCACCCCTCCACTTT
D gene: .; V gene: TRBV5-1; J gene: TRBJ1-2; clone size: .; CDR3 protein: CASSLAGDGYTF; CDR3 DNA: TGCGCCAGCAGCTTGGCGGGGGATGGCTACACCTTC
D gene: TRBD1; V gene: TRBV5-1; J gene: TRBJ1-6; clone size: .; CDR3 protein: CASSMGQGNSPLHF; CDR3 DNA: TGCGCCAGCAGCATGGGACAGGGTAATTCACCCCTCCACTTT
D gene: .; V gene: TRBV4-2; J gene: TRBJ1-3; clone size: many; CDR3 protein: CASSPRGDLGAGNTIYF; CDR3 DNA: TGTGCCAGCAGCCCCCGGGGGGATCTGGGAGCTGGAAACACCATATATTTT
D gene: TRBD1; V gene: TRBV7-9; J gene: TRBJ1-1; clone size: once; CDR3 protein: CSSSLYRGLAEYPEAFF; CDR3 DNA: TGTTCCAGCAGCCTCTATAGGGGGCTCGCTGAGTATCCAGAAGCTTTCTTT
D gene: .; V gene: TRBV5-1; J gene: TRBJ1-3; clone size: .; CDR3 protein: CASSLAREHSGNTIYF; CDR3 DNA: TGCGCCAGCAGCCTCGCCAGGGAACATTCCGGAAACACCATATATTTT
D gene: .; V gene: TRBV27; J gene: TRBJ1-5; clone size: .; CDR3 protein: CASSVTDGGKQPQHF; CDR3 DNA: TGTGCCAGCAGCGTAACGGACGGGGGGAAGCAGCCCCAGCATTTT
D gene: .; V gene: TRBV2; J gene: TRBJ1-1; clone size: .; CDR3 protein: CASSATPGVTEAFF; CDR3 DNA: TGTGCCAGCAGTGCAACCCCAGGGGTCACTGAAGCTTTCTTT
D gene: TRBD1; V gene: TRBV11-3; J gene: TRBJ1-2; clone size: .; CDR3 protein: CASSPGQLPFYGYTF; CDR3 DNA: TGTGCCAGCAGCCCGGGACAGCTTCCTTTCTATGGCTACACCTTC
D gene: TRBD1; V gene: TRBV25-1; J gene: TRBJ2-5; clone size: .; CDR3 protein: CASSDPDRGQETQYF; CDR3 DNA: TGTGCCAGCAGTGACCCTGACAGGGGCCAAGAGACCCAGTACTTC
D gene: .; V gene: TRBV9; J gene: TRBJ1-1; clone size: .; CDR3 protein: CASSVDDRTNTEAFF; CDR3 DNA: TGTGCCAGCAGCGTAGACGACAGGACGAACACTGAAGCTTTCTTT
D gene: TRBD1; V gene: TRBV19; J gene: TRBJ1-2; clone size: .; CDR3 protein: CASTKGAVPYGYTF; CDR3 DNA: TGTGCCAGTACTAAGGGGGCGGTTCCCTATGGCTACACCTTC
D gene: TRBD1; V gene: TRBV9; J gene: TRBJ2-2; clone size: .; CDR3 protein: CASSDTGTGAGELFF; CDR3 DNA: TGTGCCAGCAGCGATACCGGGACAGGGGCCGGGGAGCTGTTTTTT
D gene: .; V gene: TRBV7-9; J gene: TRBJ2-7; clone size: once; CDR3 protein: CASSPPHGGYEQYF; CDR3 DNA: TGTGCCAGCAGCCCCCCTCACGGGGGATACGAGCAGTACTTC